Each of the 8 T cell receptor beta chains below was sequenced from the same sample in a study of T cell responses to AZD1222 COVID-19 vaccine. TCRdb keeps only in-frame clones here, not all; method: immunoSEQ multiplex PCR. The table has 130,000 to 150,000 clones, about 90% seen once. Sequences were derived from peripheral blood, sampled on day 0 of AZD1222 vaccination. Receptor source: an adult in good health.

This chain links TRBV4-3 with TRBJ1-2; 7 bases fit TRBD1. Germline loops: CDR1 LGHNA, CDR2 YSLEER. J was trimmed by 6 bases and V by 2 bases; bases with no gene match: 9. The CDR3 totals 15 residues. The CDR3 spells CASSQTNRGSDGYTF. Here the CDR3 DNA reads TGCGCCAGCAGCCAAACGAACAGGGGAAGCGATGGCTACACCTTC.

The chain employs TRBV23-1 and TRBJ2-1; D is unresolved. TRBV23-1 is classed as an ORF, of uncertain function. The CDR3 contains 12 residues. V was cut by 0 bases and J by 5 bases, with 2 bases left in between. The DNA of the CDR3 is TGCGCCAGCAGTCAATCAGACAATGAGCAGTTCTTC. Its protein is CASSQSDNEQFF.

The chain recombines TRBV10-3 with TRBJ1-5; no clear D gene. Trimming left V 0 bases short and J 3 bases short, with 9 bases between. CDR1 is ENHRY and CDR2 is SYGVKD in the germline V gene. The CDR3 runs 15 residues. CDR3 residues: CAISESLRNNQPQHF. DNA for the CDR3: TGTGCCATCAGTGAGTCGTTGAGAAACAATCAGCCCCAGCATTTT.

The chain uses TRBV19 and TRBJ2-3; D gene unclear. Germline V gene sequence: CDR1 LNHDA, CDR2 SQIVND (reference sequence). V gave up 2 bases and J gave up 6 bases, with 6 bases separating them. This CDR3 contains 12 residues. This CDR3 is CASSIWMDTQYF. The CDR3 bases are TGTGCCAGTAGTATATGGATGGATACGCAGTATTTT.

This clone was seen just once. The chain joins TRBV10-3 to TRBJ2-7; 7 bases match TRBD1. The germline gives CDR1 ENHRY, CDR2 SYGVKD. The V gene end was trimmed by 8 bases and the J gene end by 2 bases; junction bases not matched to a gene: 15. The CDR3 length is 16 residues. CDR3 in amino acids: CAIFTSLQGKTYEQYF. The CDR3 nucleotides are TGTGCCATCTTTACGTCACTACAGGGGAAAACCTACGAGCAGTACTTC.

V is TRBV7-2 and J is TRBJ1-6; D not certain. The CDR3 consists of 11 residues. Germline V gene sequence: CDR1 SGHTA, CDR2 FQGNSA. V lost 7 bases, J lost 7 bases, and 5 bases lay in between. CDR3 residues: CASKGNSPLHF. In DNA, the CDR3 is TGTGCCAGCAAAGGGAATTCACCCCTCCACTTT.

This clone was recorded once. The J gene is TRBJ2-7, the V gene TRBV7-3; 8 bases match TRBD2. The V and J ends lost 0 bases and 2 bases, in that order; junction bases with no gene match: 0. The CDR3 runs 14 residues. Germline V lookup: CDR1 SGHTA, CDR2 FQGTGA. Written as DNA, the CDR3 is TGTGCCAGCAGCTTAACCGGGGGGGCCTACGAGCAGTACTTC. Translated: CASSLTGGAYEQYF.

The V gene is TRBV11-3, the J gene TRBJ2-5, with 11 bases identical to TRBD2. The V and J ends lost 8 bases and 4 bases, in that order; junction bases with no gene match: 6. CDR3 size: 14 residues. CDR1 and CDR2 (germline): SGHNT, YENEEA. The CDR3 protein is CASSASGGRETQYF. In nucleotides, the CDR3 is TGTGCCAGCTCGGCTAGCGGGGGGAGAGAGACCCAGTACTTC.